The following is a T cell receptor (beta chain) sequence with its context. What it recognizes is unknown. The source of the sample is a study of T cells in tuberculosis. Study background: In South Africa, adults with active tuberculosis were compared with IGRA-negative and latently infected IGRA-positive adolescents. Study-level findings and limits: Smaller distances to GMM-specific TCRs suggested their expansion in active tuberculosis. Classification accuracy was approximately 85% (AUROC more than 0.8) with the GMM-specific repertoire.

Sequencing used immunoSEQ multiplex PCR; TCRdb keeps in-frame clones, though not all of them. The repertoire holds around 29,000 clones, approximately 95% seen once, with less than 5% in the top ten. Tuberculin skin test and IGRA determined adolescents' latent tuberculosis status at entry. The CDR3 spans 16 residues. Germline CDR1 is SGHRS and CDR2 is YFSETQ. Trimming removed 3 bases at V and 1 base at J, with 16 bases between. This chain connects TRBV5-1 to TRBJ1-1; weak D call: TRBD1 (5 bases). The receptor was derived from a donor between 10 and 35 years old with latent tuberculosis or without tuberculosis infection. Sequencing was carried out using PBMCs. Written as DNA, the CDR3 is TGCGCCAGCAGCTCCCTGGGGGGACTCGGGAACACTGAAGCTTTCTTT. It yields the protein CASSSLGGLGNTEAFF.